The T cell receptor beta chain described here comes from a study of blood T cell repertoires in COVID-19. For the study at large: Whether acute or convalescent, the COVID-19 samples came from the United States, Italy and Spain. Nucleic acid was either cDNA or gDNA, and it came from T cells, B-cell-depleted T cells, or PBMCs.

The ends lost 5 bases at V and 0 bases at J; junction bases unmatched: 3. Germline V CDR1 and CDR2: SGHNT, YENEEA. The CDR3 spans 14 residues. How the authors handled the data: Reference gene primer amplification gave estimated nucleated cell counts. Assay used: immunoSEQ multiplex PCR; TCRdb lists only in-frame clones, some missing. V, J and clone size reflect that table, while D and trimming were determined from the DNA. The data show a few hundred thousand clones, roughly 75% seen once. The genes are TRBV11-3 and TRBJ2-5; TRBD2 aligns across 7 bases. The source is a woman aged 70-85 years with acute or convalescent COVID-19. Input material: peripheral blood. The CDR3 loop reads CASSVRGDQETQYF. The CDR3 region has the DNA TGTGCCAGCAGCGTCCGGGGGGACCAAGAGACCCAGTACTTC.